The clone carrying this T cell receptor (beta chain) has ten or more counts. Its cognate antigen is unknown. The sample comes from a study of T-cell reconstitution after alpha-beta-depleted transplantation in children. The authors prepared the TCRbeta library with unique molecular identifiers. TCRdb passed the PCR reads through MiXCR, listing each CDR3 protein once. The sample includes 150,000 to 250,000 distinct CDR3 sequences, around 5.9% of them seen just once. Whole-study results and caveats: Hyperexpanded clones declined; after one year, newly produced T cells mostly supplied diversity.

The length of the CDR3 is 13 residues. Germline V gene lookup returns CDR1 DFQATT and CDR2 SNEGSKA (reference sequence). V gave up 0 bases and J gave up 3 bases; unmatched junction bases: 2. The receptor was derived from a girl younger than two with combined immunodeficiency, due to receive a stem cell transplant. The starting material was PBMCs, obtained before TCRalphabeta/CD19-depleted stem cell transplant. The rearrangement uses TRBV20-1 and TRBJ2-7; 7 positions agree with TRBD2. This chain's CDR3 is CSARDGGVYEQYF. The CDR3 DNA follows: TGCAGTGCTAGAGATGGGGGGGTCTACGAGCAGTACTTC.